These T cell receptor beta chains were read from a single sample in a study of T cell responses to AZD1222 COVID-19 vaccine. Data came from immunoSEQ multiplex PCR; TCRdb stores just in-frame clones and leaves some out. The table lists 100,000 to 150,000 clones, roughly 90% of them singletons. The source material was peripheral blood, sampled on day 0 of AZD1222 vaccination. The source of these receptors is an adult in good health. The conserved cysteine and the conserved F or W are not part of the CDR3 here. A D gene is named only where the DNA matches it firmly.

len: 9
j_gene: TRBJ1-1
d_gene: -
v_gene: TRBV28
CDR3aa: ASSLGSVAF

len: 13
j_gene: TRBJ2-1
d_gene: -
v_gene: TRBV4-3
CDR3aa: ASSQSRGSYNEQF

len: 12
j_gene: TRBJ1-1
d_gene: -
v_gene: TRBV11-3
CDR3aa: ASSSVGMDTEAF

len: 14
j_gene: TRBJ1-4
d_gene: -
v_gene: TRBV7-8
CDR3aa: ASREGLGEANEKLF

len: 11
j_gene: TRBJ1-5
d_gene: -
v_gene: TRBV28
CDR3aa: ASSLVANQPQH

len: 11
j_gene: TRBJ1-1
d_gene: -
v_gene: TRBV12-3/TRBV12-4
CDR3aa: ASSPNLNTEAF

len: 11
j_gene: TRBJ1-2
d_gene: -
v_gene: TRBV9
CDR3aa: ASSVSGRGGYT

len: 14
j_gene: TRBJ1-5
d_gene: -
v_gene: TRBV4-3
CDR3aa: ASSQEAGHSNQPQH

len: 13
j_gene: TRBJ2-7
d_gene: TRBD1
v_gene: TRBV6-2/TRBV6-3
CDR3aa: ASSKGQGYPYEQY

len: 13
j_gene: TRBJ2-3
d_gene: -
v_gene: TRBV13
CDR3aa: ASSPGLVRADTQY

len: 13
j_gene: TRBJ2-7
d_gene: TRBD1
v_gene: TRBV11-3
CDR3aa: ASSLPGQGPYEQY

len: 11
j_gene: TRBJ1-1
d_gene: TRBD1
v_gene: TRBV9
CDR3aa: ASSNTGDTEAF

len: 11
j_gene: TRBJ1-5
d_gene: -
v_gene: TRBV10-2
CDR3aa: ASTGEVRQPQH

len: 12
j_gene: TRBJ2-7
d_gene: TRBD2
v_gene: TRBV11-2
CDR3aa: ASITSGGAHEQY

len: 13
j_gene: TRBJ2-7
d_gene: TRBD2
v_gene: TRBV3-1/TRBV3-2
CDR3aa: ASSQDPLAAYEQY

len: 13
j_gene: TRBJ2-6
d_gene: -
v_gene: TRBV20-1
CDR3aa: SASEGVAGANVLT

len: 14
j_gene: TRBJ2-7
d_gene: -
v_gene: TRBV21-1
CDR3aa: ASSKSCREAVGEQY

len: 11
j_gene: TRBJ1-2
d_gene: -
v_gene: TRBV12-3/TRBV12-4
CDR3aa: ASNPGGFYGYT

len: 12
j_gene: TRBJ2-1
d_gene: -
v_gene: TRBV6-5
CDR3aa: ASSLEYSYNEQF

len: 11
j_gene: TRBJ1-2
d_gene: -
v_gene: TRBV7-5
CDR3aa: AAPPRGAYGYT

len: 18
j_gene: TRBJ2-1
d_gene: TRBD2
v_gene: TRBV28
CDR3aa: ASSRPTSGMGLSSYNEQF

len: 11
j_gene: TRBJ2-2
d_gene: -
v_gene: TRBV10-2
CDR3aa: ASSAVLTGELF

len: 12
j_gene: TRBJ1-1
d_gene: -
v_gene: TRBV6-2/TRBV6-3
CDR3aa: ASSYSGENTEAF

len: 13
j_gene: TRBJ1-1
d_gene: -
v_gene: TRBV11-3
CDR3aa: ASSSRGTGGAEAF

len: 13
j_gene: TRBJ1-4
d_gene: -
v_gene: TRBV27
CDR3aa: ASSPRQDLNEKLF

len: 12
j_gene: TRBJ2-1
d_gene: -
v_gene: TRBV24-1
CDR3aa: ATSDPSDPNEQF

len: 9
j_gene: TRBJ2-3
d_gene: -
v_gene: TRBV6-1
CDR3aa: ASSELGTQY

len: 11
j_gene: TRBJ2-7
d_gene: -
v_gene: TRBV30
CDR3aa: AWRVAWAIEQY

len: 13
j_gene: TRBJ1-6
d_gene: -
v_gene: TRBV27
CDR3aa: ASSLGGGLGSPLH

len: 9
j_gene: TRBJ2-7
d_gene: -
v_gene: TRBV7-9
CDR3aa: ASSRTYEQY

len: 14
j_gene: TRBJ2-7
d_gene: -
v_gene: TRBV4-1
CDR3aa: ASSQDLRQGTHEQY

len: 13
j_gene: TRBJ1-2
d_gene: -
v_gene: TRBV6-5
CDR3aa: ASSLAGTPNYGYT

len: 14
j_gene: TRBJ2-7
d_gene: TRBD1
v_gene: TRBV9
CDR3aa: ASSVDGGQGLFEQY

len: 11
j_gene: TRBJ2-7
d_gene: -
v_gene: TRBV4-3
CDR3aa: ASSQEPGYEQY

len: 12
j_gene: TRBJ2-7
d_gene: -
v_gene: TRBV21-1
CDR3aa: ASRTGLAGREQY

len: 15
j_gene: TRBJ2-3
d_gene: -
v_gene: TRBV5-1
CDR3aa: ASSLAILYESTDTQY

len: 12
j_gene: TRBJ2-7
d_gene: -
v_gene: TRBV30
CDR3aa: AWSRDLQSYEQY

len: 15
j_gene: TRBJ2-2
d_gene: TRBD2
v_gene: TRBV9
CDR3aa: ASSAPRASGIHGELF

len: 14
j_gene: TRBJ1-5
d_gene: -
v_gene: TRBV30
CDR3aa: AWSIKDRVSNQPQH

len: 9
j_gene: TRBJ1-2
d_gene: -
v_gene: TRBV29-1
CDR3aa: SVGGQGGYT

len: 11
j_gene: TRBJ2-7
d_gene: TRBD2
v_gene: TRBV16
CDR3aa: AVAGGTSYEQY

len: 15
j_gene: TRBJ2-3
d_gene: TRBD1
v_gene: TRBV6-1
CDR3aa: ASSEALGDRSTDTQY